The T cell receptor (beta chain) under discussion was sequenced for a study of blood T cell repertoires in COVID-19. The wider study: Both acute and convalescent COVID-19 samples were obtained from the United States, Italy and Spain.

The method was immunoSEQ multiplex PCR; TCRdb's version includes in-frame clones alone and lacks a portion of them. Of fewer than 300,000 clones listed, about nine tenths are singletons. This CDR3 has 14 residues. CDR1 SGHRS and CDR2 YFSETQ come from the germline V gene. Trimming pared 4 bases from V and 3 bases from J, leaving 11 bases between. The TCR originated in a woman aged 45-65 years with COVID-19, enrolled during active disease. This chain links TRBV5-1 with TRBJ1-5, with D perhaps TRBD1 (6 bases). Sequencing used peripheral blood. The CDR3 sequence: CASSPTGNNQPQHF. CDR3 nucleotides: TGCGCCAGCAGCCCCACAGGGAACAATCAGCCCCAGCATTTT.